Reported below is one T cell receptor (beta chain). Antigen: not known. The data were obtained in a study of cytomegalovirus exposure and HLA in healthy donors. The PCR used 60 Vbeta and 13 Jbeta primers. Sequenced by immunoSEQ multiplex PCR; TCRdb stores in-frame clones only, minus some. The sample consists of about 280,000 clones, over 85% of them appearing once. Findings and caveats of the study: In a later analysis, a genetic analysis reported fewer productive-TCR N-insertions in an Asian-associated ancestry cluster than the cohort average.

This receptor was taken from a woman under 30 in good health and CMV-seronegative. The sequencing sample was made of PBMCs.

The DNA for the CDR3 is TGTGCCAGCAGCCCGGGGGGCGTAGATACGCAGTATTTT. Its translation is CASSPGGVDTQYF. The chain is built from TRBV2 and TRBJ2-3; TRBD2 is a possible D gene (7 bases). Germline V gene sequence: CDR1 SNHLY, CDR2 FYNNEI. V lost 6 bases and J 5 bases, leaving 12 bases between the germline ends. The CDR3 loop spans 13 amino acids.